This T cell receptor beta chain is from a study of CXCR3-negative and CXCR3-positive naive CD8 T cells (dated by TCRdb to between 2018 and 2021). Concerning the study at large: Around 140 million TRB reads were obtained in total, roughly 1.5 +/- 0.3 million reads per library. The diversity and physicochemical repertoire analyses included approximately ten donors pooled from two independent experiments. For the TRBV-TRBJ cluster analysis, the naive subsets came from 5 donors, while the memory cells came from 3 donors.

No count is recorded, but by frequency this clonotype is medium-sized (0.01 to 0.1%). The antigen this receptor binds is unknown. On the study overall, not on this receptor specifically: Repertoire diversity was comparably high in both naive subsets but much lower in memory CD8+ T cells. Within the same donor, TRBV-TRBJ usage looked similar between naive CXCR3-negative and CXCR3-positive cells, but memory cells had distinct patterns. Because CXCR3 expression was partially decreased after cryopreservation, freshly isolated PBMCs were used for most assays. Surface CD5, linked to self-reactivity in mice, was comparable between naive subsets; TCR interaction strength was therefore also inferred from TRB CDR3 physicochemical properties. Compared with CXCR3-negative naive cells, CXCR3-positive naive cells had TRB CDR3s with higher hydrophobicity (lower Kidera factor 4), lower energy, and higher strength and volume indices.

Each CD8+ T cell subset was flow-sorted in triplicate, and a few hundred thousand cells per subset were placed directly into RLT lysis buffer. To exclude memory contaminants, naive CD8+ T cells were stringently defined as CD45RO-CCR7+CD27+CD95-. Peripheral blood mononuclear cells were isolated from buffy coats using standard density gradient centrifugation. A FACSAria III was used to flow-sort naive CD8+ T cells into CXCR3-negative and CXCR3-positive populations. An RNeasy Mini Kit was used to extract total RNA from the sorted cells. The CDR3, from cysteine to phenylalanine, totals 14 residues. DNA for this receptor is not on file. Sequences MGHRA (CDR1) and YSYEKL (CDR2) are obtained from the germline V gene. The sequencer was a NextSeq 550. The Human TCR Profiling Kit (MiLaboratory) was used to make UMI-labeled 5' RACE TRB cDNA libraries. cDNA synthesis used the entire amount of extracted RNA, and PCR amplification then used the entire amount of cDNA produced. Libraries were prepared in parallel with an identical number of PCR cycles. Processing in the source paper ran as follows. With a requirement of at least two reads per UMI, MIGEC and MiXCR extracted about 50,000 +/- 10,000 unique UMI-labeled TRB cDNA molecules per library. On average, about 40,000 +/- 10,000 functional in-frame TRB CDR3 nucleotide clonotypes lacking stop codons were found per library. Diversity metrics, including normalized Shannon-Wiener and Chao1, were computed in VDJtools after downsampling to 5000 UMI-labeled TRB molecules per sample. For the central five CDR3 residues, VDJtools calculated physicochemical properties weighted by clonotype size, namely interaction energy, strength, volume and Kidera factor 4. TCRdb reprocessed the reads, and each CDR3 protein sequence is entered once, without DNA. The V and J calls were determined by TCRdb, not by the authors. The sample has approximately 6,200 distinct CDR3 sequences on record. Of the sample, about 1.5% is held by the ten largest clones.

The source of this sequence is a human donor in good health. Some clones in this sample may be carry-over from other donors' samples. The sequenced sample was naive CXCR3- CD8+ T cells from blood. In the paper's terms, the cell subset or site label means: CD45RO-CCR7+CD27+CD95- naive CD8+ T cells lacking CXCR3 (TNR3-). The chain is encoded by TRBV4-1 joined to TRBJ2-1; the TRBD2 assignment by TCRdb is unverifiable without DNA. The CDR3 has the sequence CASSQGASGNEQFF.